Below are 29 T cell receptor beta chains sequenced from a single sample in a study of blood T cell repertoires in COVID-19. Assay used: immunoSEQ multiplex PCR; TCRdb lists only in-frame clones, some missing. The sample has 350,000 or so clones, more than 70% seen once. The sequenced material came from peripheral blood. These TCRs come from a woman in her sixties with COVID-19, enrolled during active disease.

This chain uses TRBV7-9 with TRBJ2-1, with TRBD1 identical over 10 bases. Germline lookup yields CDR1 SEHNR and CDR2 FQNEAQ (reference sequence). This CDR3 is built from 16 residues. V gave up 5 bases and J gave up 5 bases; unmatched junction bases: 9. This CDR3 reads CASSSWRDRGNNEQFF. The CDR3 region has the DNA TGTGCCAGCAGCAGCTGGCGGGACAGGGGAAACAATGAGCAGTTCTTC.

The chain has TRBV5-1 and TRBJ2-4; D might be TRBD2 (6 bases). CDR3 length equals 14 residues. Germline V gene data show CDR1 as SGHRS and CDR2 as YFSETQ. V dropped 4 bases and J dropped 13 bases, with 21 bases sitting between them. Written as DNA, the CDR3 is TGCGCCAGCAGCACATCGGGACCGCCGGCGGGGCAGTACTTC. Residues: CASSTSGPPAGQYF.

The chain has TRBV5-1 and TRBJ2-5; no definite D call. The CDR3 has 16 amino acids. Germline CDR1 reads SGHRS; CDR2 reads YFSETQ. V was cut by 4 bases and J by 0 bases, with 16 bases left in between. The CDR3 spells CASSPSPELNQETQYF. As DNA, the CDR3 is TGCGCCAGCAGCCCCTCCCCCGAGCTCAACCAAGAGACCCAGTACTTC.

Here the CDR3 reads CASSYAGNNEQFF. DNA of the CDR3: TGTGCCAGCAGTTACGCGGGGAACAATGAGCAGTTCTTC. The chain couples TRBV6-5 to TRBJ2-1; possibly TRBD2 for D (6 bases). The CDR3 extends over 13 amino acids. V was trimmed by 2 bases and J by 5 bases, leaving 7 bases between them. Germline V CDR1 and CDR2: MNHEY, SVGAGI.

The chain recombines TRBV11-2 with TRBJ1-2; D gene unclear. Trimming removed 2 bases from V and 6 bases from J, with 13 bases in between. The germline V gene has CDR1 SGHAT and CDR2 FQNNGV. The CDR3 totals 14 residues. The CDR3 loop reads CASSLSWADDGYTF. The DNA of the CDR3 is TGTGCCAGCAGCTTAAGTTGGGCAGACGATGGCTACACCTTC.

The rearrangement joins TRBV29-1 to TRBJ2-7, with a weak D call TRBD1 (6 bases). V lost 6 bases and J 2 bases, leaving 17 bases between the germline ends. Germline CDR1 is SQVTM and CDR2 is ANQGSEA. The CDR3 covers 14 residues. CDR3 amino acids: CSVTHVQGTYEQYF. For the CDR3, the DNA is TGCAGCGTCACCCATGTACAGGGTACCTACGAGCAGTACTTC.

This chain joins TRBV28 and TRBJ1-2, with D possibly being TRBD1 (6 bases). The CDR3 spans 14 residues. Germline values: CDR1 MDHEN, CDR2 SYDVKM. Trimming left V 2 bases short and J 5 bases short, with 12 bases between. The CDR3 bases are TGTGCCAGCAGTTTAGTGGGCAGGGGTTATGGCTACACCTTC. This codes for CASSLVGRGYGYTF.

The rearrangement joins TRBV27 to TRBJ1-2; 10 bases are shared with TRBD1. CDR3 size: 15 residues. Germline lookup yields CDR1 MNHEY and CDR2 SMNVEV (reference sequence). The V segment lost 6 bases and the J segment 7 bases; nucleotides outside the gene matches: 11. The CDR3 reads CASRSPGQGRPGYTF. The CDR3 DNA reads TGTGCCAGCAGATCACCGGGACAGGGGAGGCCTGGCTACACCTTC.

This clone was detected once. The rearrangement joins TRBV28 to TRBJ1-5, with D perhaps matching TRBD1 (5 bases). This CDR3 has 14 amino acids. V was pared by 8 bases and J by 4 bases, with 15 bases between. Germline CDR1 reads MDHEN; CDR2 reads SYDVKM. The CDR3 loop reads CASDLGGLNQPQHF. Here the CDR3 DNA reads TGTGCCAGCGACCTGGGGGGATTAAATCAGCCCCAGCATTTT.

As regards this clone: Other nucleotide sequences in the sample specify the same CDR3. This chain connects TRBV7-9 to TRBJ1-2; perhaps TRBD1 as D (5 bases). CDR1 is SEHNR, CDR2 FQNEAQ, per germline (reference sequence). Trimming removed 1 base from V and 7 bases from J, with 10 bases in between. The CDR3 runs 13 residues. The CDR3 DNA reads as TGTGCCAGCAGCTTAGGGCAGGGAAGTGGCTACACCTTC. It codes for CASSLGQGSGYTF.

The chain combines TRBV6-5 with TRBJ1-3; possibly TRBD1 for D (6 bases). The CDR3 length is 13 residues. The germline CDR1 and CDR2 sequences are MNHEY and SVGAGI. V was clipped by 6 bases and J by 4 bases, with 10 bases between them. The CDR3 protein is CASRPGVGNTIYF. Written as DNA, the CDR3 is TGTGCCAGCAGACCAGGGGTCGGAAACACCATATATTTT.

The chain combines TRBV7-2 with TRBJ2-5; 7 bases map to TRBD1. Germline V CDR1 and CDR2: SGHTA, FQGNSA. The CDR3 spans 14 residues. Unmatched junction bases numbered 5, after V lost 2 bases and J lost 5 bases. The CDR3 reads CASSLHRGLETQYF. The CDR3, as DNA: TGTGCCAGCAGCTTACACAGGGGTTTGGAGACCCAGTACTTC.

The chain carries TRBV11-3 and TRBJ1-1; 9 positions match TRBD1. CDR1 SGHNT and CDR2 YENEEA come from the germline V gene. V dropped 6 bases and J dropped 2; count of bases not matched to a gene: 7. CDR3 length equals 15 residues. The CDR3 spells CASSSGQGYNTEAFF. CDR3 nucleotide sequence: TGTGCCAGCAGTTCGGGACAGGGATATAACACTGAAGCTTTCTTT.

This chain uses TRBV7-2 with TRBJ1-2; tentatively, D is TRBD1 (6 bases). V was shortened by 2 bases and J by 1 base, with 17 bases between the two germline ends. From germline, CDR1 is SGHTA and CDR2 FQGNSA. CDR3 size: 17 residues. In DNA form, the CDR3 reads TGTGCCAGCAGCTTAAATTCCAGGACAGCCCTTAACTATGGCTACACCTTC. This encodes CASSLNSRTALNYGYTF.

The genes are TRBV12-3 or TRBV12-4 and TRBJ1-4; D remains unclear. The CDR3 contains 11 residues. Trimming took off 4 bases at V and 7 bases at J, with 4 bases between the two ends. CDR3 amino acids: CASSWSEKLFF. The CDR3 bases are TGTGCCAGCAGTTGGAGTGAAAAACTGTTTTTT.

The V and J genes are TRBV5-1 and TRBJ2-3; D ambiguous. The CDR3 totals 14 residues. Deletions cut 1 base from V and 6 bases from J, with 12 bases between. The germline V gene has CDR1 SGHRS and CDR2 YFSETQ. The chain's CDR3 is CASSLIASRDTQYF. The CDR3 DNA sequence: TGCGCCAGCAGCTTGATAGCTAGTCGGGATACGCAGTATTTT.

This sequence joins TRBV10-2 and TRBJ1-3; D remains unclear. The CDR3 loop spans 11 amino acids. The germline V gene has CDR1 WSHSY and CDR2 SAAADI. Deletions cut 5 bases from V and 4 bases from J, with 3 bases between. CDR3 sequence (DNA): TGCGCCAGCAGTCAGGGAAACACCATATATTTT. As protein: CASSQGNTIYF.

Details on this clone: The sample contains more than one DNA sequence encoding this CDR3. This rearrangement joins TRBV30 to TRBJ1-1, with D possibly matching TRBD1 (5 bases). V lost 3 bases, J lost 5 bases, and 13 bases lay in between. The CDR3 is made up of 13 amino acids. The germline V gene has CDR1 GTSNPN and CDR2 SVGIG (reference sequence). The CDR3 is CAWSDGGGTEAFF. The DNA of the CDR3 is TGTGCCTGGAGCGACGGGGGAGGGACTGAAGCTTTCTTT.

The V and J genes are TRBV7-7 and TRBJ2-1; 10 bases are shared with TRBD1. Germline values: CDR1 SSHAT, CDR2 FNYEAQ (reference sequence). V shed 5 bases, J shed 1 base, and the junction held 2 bases outside the gene matches. This CDR3 has 15 amino acids. The DNA of the CDR3 is TGTGCCAGCAGCCGGGACAGGGGATCCTACAATGAGCAGTTCTTC. Residues: CASSRDRGSYNEQFF.

The chain employs TRBV5-1 and TRBJ2-7, with 7 bases lining up with TRBD1. Germline loops: CDR1 SGHRS, CDR2 YFSETQ. The CDR3 extends over 13 amino acids. V dropped 4 bases and J dropped 2; count of bases not matched to a gene: 3. In nucleotides, the CDR3 is TGCGCCAGCAGCAGGGACAGAGCCTACGAGCAGTACTTC. This sequence encodes CASSRDRAYEQYF.

The V gene is TRBV6-1, the J gene TRBJ2-5, with 8 bases fitting TRBD1. CDR3 length equals 16 residues. The V and J ends lost 4 bases and 5 bases, in that order; junction bases with no gene match: 12. The germline gives CDR1 MNHNS, CDR2 SASEGT. CDR3: CASSGTFQGAGETQYF. The CDR3 DNA follows: TGTGCCAGCAGTGGGACCTTCCAGGGGGCGGGGGAGACCCAGTACTTC.

The gene calls are TRBV7-9 and TRBJ2-3, with 7 bases lining up with TRBD1. This CDR3 spans 15 amino acids. Looked up from germline, CDR1 is SEHNR and CDR2 is FQNEAQ (reference sequence). The J segment lost 3 bases and the V segment lost 7 bases, leaving 10 bases of the junction unmatched. The CDR3 sequence is CASIRDSRTTDTQYF. The DNA of the CDR3 is TGTGCCAGCATTCGGGACAGCCGGACGACAGATACGCAGTATTTT.

The gene calls are TRBV5-6 and TRBJ2-3, with D maybe TRBD2 (6 bases). V lost 0 bases and J lost 4, with 12 bases in between. The CDR3 covers 15 residues. Germline lookup yields CDR1 SGHDT and CDR2 YYEEEE. For the CDR3, the DNA is TGTGCCAGCAGCTTGGGGCGGGGCGGCGCAGATACGCAGTATTTT. This sequence encodes CASSLGRGGADTQYF.

This chain links TRBV5-4 with TRBJ2-3, with 7 positions matching TRBD2. Unmatched junction bases numbered 7, after V lost 3 bases and J lost 3 bases. The CDR3 is 15 residues long. CDR1 is SGHNT, CDR2 YYREEE, per germline (reference sequence). CDR3 residues: CASSSSSGPTDTQYF. In nucleotides, the CDR3 is TGTGCCAGCAGCTCGTCTAGCGGACCTACAGATACGCAGTATTTT. Full variable domain (outside the CDR3, taken from reference TRBV5-4 and TRBJ2-3): ETGVTQSPTHLIKTRGQQVTLRCSSQSGHNTVSWYQQALGQGPQFIFQYYREEENGRGNFPPRFSGLQFPNYSSELNVNALELDDSALYLCASSSSSGPTDTQYFGPGTRLTVL.

CDR3 DNA: TGTGCCAGCAGCTTAGAACCTCCTTACCGGGTCGATACGCAGTATTTT. Amino acids: CASSLEPPYRVDTQYF. The chain carries TRBV11-2 and TRBJ2-3; D is undetermined. V was shortened by 0 bases and J by 6 bases, with 16 bases between the two germline ends. The CDR3 contains 16 residues. The germline V gene has CDR1 SGHAT and CDR2 FQNNGV.

V usage is TRBV5-4 and J usage is TRBJ1-2, with a weak D call TRBD1 (5 bases). Germline V gene data show CDR1 as SGHNT and CDR2 as YYREEE (reference sequence). This CDR3 region has 15 residues. The V and J ends lost 5 bases and 0 bases respectively, with 14 bases between them. The CDR3 DNA sequence: TGTGCCAGCAGACCGGGCGGGGGAACTAACTATGGCTACACCTTC. Translated, it gives CASRPGGGTNYGYTF.

For the CDR3, the DNA is TGTGCCAGCAGTGACAAAGAACAGGGCTTCACCTATGGCTACACCTTC. Protein: CASSDKEQGFTYGYTF. This chain connects TRBV6-1 to TRBJ1-2; D possibly corresponds to TRBD1 (6 bases). Germline values: CDR1 MNHNS, CDR2 SASEGT. The CDR3 consists of 16 residues. V was shortened by 3 bases and J by 4 bases, with 18 bases between the two germline ends.

The chain is built from TRBV5-5 and TRBJ2-5; TRBD1 is a possible D gene (6 bases). CDR3 length: 14 amino acids. The ends were cut back, 4 bases at V and 1 base at J, with 11 bases in the middle. Germline V gene sequence: CDR1 SGHKS, CDR2 YYEKEE (reference sequence). CDR3 coding DNA: TGTGCCAGCAGCGTGGGACACTCCCAAGAGACCCAGTACTTC. Translated, it gives CASSVGHSQETQYF.

The count of this clone is one. This chain links TRBV5-1 with TRBJ2-3; 9 nucleotides match TRBD2. V lost 0 bases to trimming and J lost 5 bases; unmatched junction nucleotides: 7. The CDR3 totals 16 residues. Germline-derived CDR1 and CDR2 are SGHRS and YFSETQ. The DNA of the CDR3 is TGCGCCAGCAGCTTGGAGGGGCGGGGGGGCAAAGATACGCAGTATTTT. This codes for CASSLEGRGGKDTQYF. Based on the CDR3 plus reference TRBV5-1 and TRBJ2-3, the full variable domain is KAGVTQTPRYLIKTRGQQVTLSCSPISGHRSVSWYQQTPGQGLQFLFEYFSETQRNKGNFPGRFSGRQFSNSRSEMNVSTLELGDSALYLCASSLEGRGGKDTQYFGPGTRLTVL.